The sample holds one count of the clone carrying this T cell receptor beta chain. This same CDR3 is encoded by further DNA sequences in the sample. Original processing methods: Reference gene primers were amplified, and this amplification served to estimate nucleated cell counts. Here immunoSEQ multiplex PCR was the method, and the copy in TCRdb shows in-frame clones only, minus some. The D gene and trimming were derived from the DNA, and the V and J assignments and clone size from that table. The sample lists 55,000 to 75,000 clones, under 95% occurring once. This sample was taken from a study of blood T cell repertoires in COVID-19. Study as a whole: Both acute and convalescent COVID-19 samples were obtained from the United States, Italy and Spain. Sample material is recorded as cDNA or gDNA derived from T cells, B-cell-depleted T cells, or PBMCs.

V lost 4 bases, J lost 0 bases, and 13 bases lay in between. The germline V gene has CDR1 SGHRS and CDR2 YFSETQ. The CDR3 has 15 amino acids. The sample taken for sequencing was peripheral blood. The rearrangement uses TRBV5-1 and TRBJ1-2; the D gene is possibly TRBD1 (5 bases). This TCR derives from a man aged 60 to 69 with acute or convalescent COVID-19. The CDR3 bases are TGCGCCAGCAGCCCAGGGTCAGAGGCTAACTATGGCTACACCTTC. Its protein product is CASSPGSEANYGYTF.